A selection of T cell receptor beta chains follows, all from one sample in a study of beta chain features in type 1 diabetes. Repertoires were generated with immunoSEQ multiplex PCR, while TCRdb's copy carries only in-frame clones and drops some. Of some 290,000 clones listed, roughly an eighth are singletons. Sequenced input: naive CD4+ T cells from blood. The origin of the receptors is a man aged 30-40 years with type 1 diabetes. The CDR3 runs from the conserved cysteine through the conserved F or W. A D gene is named only where the DNA matches it firmly. The size entry is marked missing in some rows and otherwise reads once, few, many or a size class.

V gene	clone size	J gene	D gene	CDR3 protein	CDR3 DNA
TRBV27	NA	TRBJ2-7	TRBD2	CASNPSGPPYEQYF	TGTGCCAGCAATCCTAGCGGGCCCCCCTACGAGCAGTACTTC
TRBV20-1	few	TRBJ1-1	TRBD1	CRVRGRTEAFF	TGCAGGGTCAGGGGGCGAACTGAAGCTTTCTTT
TRBV7-3	NA	TRBJ2-7	NA	CASSRSPQGEQYF	TGTGCCAGCAGCAGAAGCCCCCAGGGTGAGCAGTACTTC
TRBV13	NA	TRBJ2-1	NA	CASSTTSNEQFF	TGTGCCAGCAGCACTACTAGCAATGAGCAGTTCTTC
TRBV29-1	NA	TRBJ1-2	NA	CSSTRGTPKDGYTF	TGCAGCTCTACCCGCGGGACCCCCAAAGACGGCTACACCTTC
TRBV2	once	TRBJ1-2	NA	CASSSQSNRRTNYGYTF	TGTGCCAGCAGCTCACAAAGTAACCGCCGTACTAACTATGGCTACACCTTC
TRBV7-9	few	TRBJ1-4	NA	CAGEAGSQHEKLFF	TGTGCCGGCGAAGCGGGCAGCCAACATGAAAAACTGTTTTTT
TRBV5-4	few	TRBJ2-1	TRBD2	CASSSRRLAGEEFF	TGTGCCAGCAGCTCGCGGAGATTAGCGGGAGAGGAGTTCTTC
TRBV6-5	NA	TRBJ2-2	NA	CASRRDFKSTGELFF	TGTGCCAGCAGGCGGGACTTTAAGTCGACCGGGGAGCTGTTTTTT
TRBV2	NA	TRBJ1-5	NA	CASKGFNRGQPQHF	TGTGCCAGCAAAGGATTTAATCGGGGTCAGCCCCAGCATTTT
TRBV7-2	NA	TRBJ1-5	NA	CASSLNRFNQPQHF	TGTGCCAGCAGCTTAAATCGGTTCAATCAGCCCCAGCATTTT
TRBV11-3	NA	TRBJ2-5	TRBD2	CASSLSSGTSGTQYF	TGTGCCAGCAGCTTATCTAGCGGGACCTCCGGGACCCAGTACTTC
TRBV5-1	few	TRBJ1-5	TRBD1	CASSQNTGGNQPQHF	TGCGCCAGCAGCCAGAATACAGGGGGCAATCAGCCCCAGCATTTT
TRBV28	NA	TRBJ2-7	NA	CASKGTGLLGQYF	TGTGCCAGCAAAGGTACCGGACTTTTGGGGCAGTACTTC
TRBV7-3	few	TRBJ2-2	NA	CASSLRDTGELFF	TGTGCCAGCAGCTTACGAGACACCGGGGAGCTGTTTTTT
TRBV18	few	TRBJ1-3	NA	CASFHDSARNTIYF	TGTGCCAGCTTTCACGACAGCGCCCGAAACACCATATATTTT
TRBV29-1	few	TRBJ1-1	NA	CSVRNRVANTEAFF	TGCAGCGTCCGAAACAGGGTTGCGAACACTGAAGCTTTCTTT
TRBV15	NA	TRBJ2-5	NA	CATSRALETQYF	TGTGCCACCAGCAGAGCCTTGGAGACCCAGTACTTC
TRBV29-1	NA	TRBJ2-1	TRBD2	CSVGRTSPGSNEQFF	TGCAGCGTGGGTAGGACTAGCCCGGGTTCTAATGAGCAGTTCTTC
TRBV10-3	few	TRBJ2-7	TRBD2	CAISVPQTSGRRSYEQYF	TGTGCCATCAGTGTCCCTCAGACTAGCGGGAGGCGCTCCTACGAGCAGTACTTC
TRBV19	NA	TRBJ2-1	NA	CASSVSLPRVSSYNEQFF	TGTGCCAGTAGTGTGAGTCTCCCTCGGGTTAGCTCCTACAATGAGCAGTTCTTC
TRBV7-9	many	TRBJ2-1	NA	CASSLAAEFF	TGTGCCAGCAGCCTCGCCGCGGAGTTCTTC
TRBV7-9	few	TRBJ1-2	TRBD1	CASSLQGRDGYTF	TGTGCCAGCAGCCTACAGGGGAGAGATGGCTACACCTTC
TRBV16	NA	TRBJ2-1	NA	CASSQTEGLSYNEQFF	TGTGCCAGCAGCCAGACGGAAGGACTCTCCTACAATGAGCAGTTCTTC
TRBV7-9	NA	TRBJ2-4	TRBD2	CASSLAGGSKNIQYF	TGTGCCAGCAGCCTCGCGGGAGGCTCCAAAAACATTCAGTACTTC
TRBV5-6	few	TRBJ2-5	TRBD2	CASSLLTSDQETQYF	TGTGCCAGCAGCCTTCTCACTAGCGACCAAGAGACCCAGTACTTC
TRBV28	few	TRBJ2-6	NA	CASSSQGEGANVLTF	TGTGCCAGCAGTTCCCAAGGGGAAGGGGCCAACGTCCTGACTTTC
TRBV7-3	NA	TRBJ2-2	NA	CASSLDSSNTGELFF	TGTGCCAGCAGCTTGGACAGCTCGAACACCGGGGAGCTGTTTTTT
TRBV11-2	NA	TRBJ1-1	NA	CASSLSGGNTEAFF	TGTGCCAGCAGCTTATCAGGAGGGAACACTGAAGCTTTCTTT
TRBV7-9	NA	TRBJ1-1	NA	CASSIQGNTEAFF	TGTGCCAGCAGCATTCAGGGGAACACTGAAGCTTTCTTT
TRBV19	few	TRBJ1-1	NA	CASSSQGNTEAFF	TGTGCCAGTAGTTCACAGGGGAACACTGAAGCTTTCTTT
TRBV28	NA	TRBJ2-3	TRBD1	CASRRPRTGEDTQYF	TGTGCCAGCAGACGACCGAGGACAGGGGAGGATACGCAGTATTTT
TRBV7-3	few	TRBJ2-1	TRBD2	CASSLLSGRANEQFF	TGTGCCAGCAGCTTACTCTCCGGGAGGGCCAATGAGCAGTTCTTC
TRBV27	few	TRBJ2-7	NA	CASSRGGSVYEQYF	TGTGCCAGCTCCAGGGGCGGGAGTGTCTACGAGCAGTACTTC
TRBV7-2	few	TRBJ1-1	NA	CASSLLETGNTEAFF	TGTGCCAGCAGCCTCTTGGAGACGGGGAACACTGAAGCTTTCTTT
TRBV6-5	NA	TRBJ2-7	NA	CASTPGTAGTYEQYF	TGTGCCAGCACCCCGGGGACGGCGGGAACCTACGAGCAGTACTTC
TRBV6-5	few	TRBJ2-3	NA	CASSDRSTDTQYF	TGTGCCAGCAGTGACAGGAGCACAGATACGCAGTATTTT